This TCR beta chain was sequenced during a study of cytomegalovirus exposure and HLA in healthy donors. Both 60 Vbeta primers and 13 Jbeta primers went into the PCR. The repertoire was sequenced with immunoSEQ multiplex PCR; TCRdb's copy has only in-frame clones and lacks some. Counted here are about 130,000 clones, approximately 81% occurring once; the ten biggest clones make up roughly 2%. V gave up 3 bases and J gave up 0 bases, with 8 bases separating them. From germline, CDR1 is MDHEN and CDR2 SYDVKM. The CDR3 has 14 residues. As concerns this clone: The antigen remains undetermined.

Study-wide points: In a later analysis, HLA-C alleles had the fewest associated TCRs, DRB1 alleles the most. With later analysis, a missense DCLRE1C variant became linked to TCR beta V- and J-gene trimming. Indistinguishable V segments, including TRBV6-2 and TRBV6-3, were excluded.

The source material was PBMCs. The receptor's source is a man younger than 35 in good health and CMV-seronegative. V and J are TRBV28 and TRBJ1-1; D unresolved. CDR3 loop: CASSFAGLNTEAFF. The CDR3 DNA sequence: TGTGCCAGCAGTTTTGCGGGTTTGAACACTGAAGCTTTCTTT.